A selection of T cell receptor beta chains follows, all from one sample in a study of CD8 T cells in Susac syndrome. TCRdb used MiXCR to reprocess the immunoSEQ multiplex PCR reads, holding one entry per CDR3 protein. Among about 130,000 distinct CDR3 sequences listed, about 96% were seen once. The sequenced sample was CD4+ T cells from PBMCs. These receptors were obtained from a human donor in good health. Both conserved end residues are part of each CDR3. A D gene is named only where the DNA matches it firmly. Expanded clones are given a class, and other clones once, few, many or no size at all.

>NA|NA|TRBJ2-7|TRBV29-1
CSVGRGAPYEQYF
TGCAGCGTTGGGCGGGGAGCCCCCTACGAGCAGTACTTC
>once|NA|TRBJ2-5|TRBV3-1
CASSPKTPATGETQYF
TGTGCCAGCAGCCCCAAAACCCCAGCGACGGGGGAGACCCAGTACTTC
>once|NA|TRBJ2-7|TRBV20-1
CSARDRRDYEQYF
TGCAGTGCTAGAGATCGCCGGGACTACGAGCAGTACTTC
>NA|NA|TRBJ1-5|TRBV5-6
CASSLDPDQPQHF
TGTGCCAGCAGCTTGGACCCAGATCAGCCCCAGCATTTT
>NA|NA|TRBJ2-1|TRBV5-1
CASSNSYNEQFF
TGCGCCAGCAGCAATTCCTACAATGAGCAGTTCTTC
>NA|NA|TRBJ1-1|TRBV27
CASSLWAGEAFF
TGTGCCAGCAGTTTATGGGCAGGGGAAGCTTTCTTT
>NA|TRBD2|TRBJ2-7|TRBV7-2
CASSRTSGSMYEQYF
TGTGCCAGCAGCCGGACTAGCGGGAGCATGTACGAGCAGTACTTC
>NA|NA|TRBJ2-4|TRBV6-1
CASRGDWGVRAKNIQYF
TGTGCCAGCAGGGGGGATTGGGGGGTAAGGGCCAAAAACATTCAGTACTTC
>once|TRBD2|TRBJ2-7|TRBV5-1
CASSLAQLAGSSGEQYF
TGCGCCAGCAGCTTGGCCCAACTAGCGGGGTCCTCAGGCGAGCAGTACTTC
>NA|NA|TRBJ2-1|TRBV29-1
CSVEVTRGEQFF
TGCAGCGTTGAAGTCACAAGAGGGGAGCAGTTCTTC
>NA|TRBD1|TRBJ1-2|TRBV9
CASSDRTGYGYTF
TGTGCCAGCAGCGATCGGACAGGGTATGGCTACACCTTC
>NA|NA|TRBJ2-7|TRBV29-1
CSVGSGSYEQYF
TGCAGCGTTGGCAGCGGGTCCTACGAGCAGTACTTC
>NA|NA|TRBJ1-1|TRBV5-1
CASSLDGGGVDTEAFF
TGCGCCAGCAGCTTGGACGGGGGTGGGGTGGACACTGAAGCTTTCTTT
>once|NA|TRBJ2-2|TRBV7-2
CASSPTRLGGELFF
TGTGCCAGCAGCCCCACGAGGCTCGGGGGGGAGCTGTTTTTT
>NA|NA|TRBJ1-5|TRBV28
CASIPTSSLAIPSNQPQHF
TGTGCCAGCATACCCACATCCTCCCTAGCAATTCCTAGCAATCAGCCCCAGCATTTT
>NA|NA|TRBJ1-3|TRBV29-1
CSVVEQNSGNTIYF
TGCAGCGTTGTAGAGCAAAACTCTGGAAACACCATATATTTT
>NA|TRBD1|TRBJ1-2|TRBV7-2
CASSPDRGGYTF
TGTGCCAGCAGCCCAGACAGGGGCGGCTACACCTTC
>NA|NA|TRBJ1-1|TRBV7-9
CASSLEGMNTEAFF
TGTGCCAGCAGCTTAGAAGGAATGAACACTGAAGCTTTCTTT
>few|NA|TRBJ1-5|TRBV29-1
CSVTTGTSNQPQHF
TGCAGCGTTACTACAGGGACTAGCAATCAGCCCCAGCATTTT
>once|TRBD1|TRBJ2-7|TRBV6-5
CASSYLYDRAYEQYF
TGTGCCAGCAGTTACCTCTACGACAGGGCCTACGAGCAGTACTTC
>NA|NA|TRBJ2-2|TRBV7-6
CASSSTGTGELFF
TGTGCCAGCAGCTCCACTGGGACCGGGGAGCTGTTTTTT
>NA|NA|TRBJ2-1|TRBV20-1
CSAEKGRNEQFF
TGCAGTGCAGAGAAGGGACGCAATGAGCAGTTCTTC
>NA|NA|TRBJ2-7|TRBV14
CASSQARVGEQYF
TGTGCCAGCAGCCAAGCTCGGGTCGGCGAGCAGTACTTC
>NA|NA|TRBJ1-2|TRBV3-1
CASSLTENYGYTF
TGTGCCAGCAGCCTGACGGAAAACTATGGCTACACCTTC
>NA|NA|TRBJ2-7|TRBV19
CASRPRGQSYEQYF
TGTGCCAGTCGCCCACGGGGGCAATCCTACGAGCAGTACTTC